This T cell receptor (beta chain) was identified during a study of radiotherapy plus CTLA-4 blockade in lung cancer. Whole-study context: Of all patients, around 19% responded objectively and about 34% showed disease control.

Sequencing was performed with immunoSEQ multiplex PCR; in TCRdb, only in-frame clones are kept and a portion is missing. There are about 47,000 clones in the sample; 76% occur only once, and around 8.3% lies in the top ten. Germline V gene data show CDR1 as MNHNY and CDR2 as SVGAGI (reference sequence). V was shortened by 2 bases and J by 8 bases, with 12 bases between the two germline ends. The CDR3 has 13 amino acids. Note on this clone: The antigen is undetermined.

Those patients who had chemo-refractory metastatic non-small-cell lung cancer were given focal radiation along with CTLA-4 blockade through ipilimumab. Study-wide points: In blood, early T cell clone dynamics reportedly predicted response best, together with interferon-beta. An expansion of tumor-derived TCR clones occurred in blood after radiotherapy plus ipilimumab.

Sequences were derived from peripheral blood, sampled from a patient treated with radiotherapy plus ipilimumab. This chain links TRBV6-6 with TRBJ1-2, with a possible D match to TRBD1 (6 bases). The TCR originated in a human donor with non-small cell lung cancer who had stable disease on radiotherapy plus ipilimumab. The CDR3 is CASSYPDSPGYTF. The CDR3 DNA follows: TGTGCCAGCAGTTACCCGGACAGTCCCGGCTACACCTTC.